Listed here are 22 T cell receptor beta chains from one sample, sequenced in a study of cytomegalovirus exposure and HLA in healthy donors (dated by TCRdb to 2016 to 2017). Library preparation used the immunoSEQ multiplex PCR assay. The multiplex PCR relied on a mix of 60 forward primers for TCR Vbeta segments and 13 reverse primers for TCR Jbeta segments. Entries here come from immuneACCESS through TCRdb and include only in-frame sequences with V and J called. Some clones fail to appear in such tables; in the studies checked, an unresolved V gene covers under half of the shortfall, and the cause of the remainder is unknown. Counted in this sample were 110,000 to 150,000 clones; around four fifths of them appeared once. The ten largest clones take up about 2.2% of the sample. Sequenced input: PBMCs. The receptor source for this set is a man aged 30 to 39 in good health and CMV-seronegative.

This clone was recorded a few times. The rearrangement links TRBV10-3 to TRBJ2-3, with TRBD1 matching over 7 bases. Germline CDR1 and CDR2: ENHRY and SYGVKD. Trimming cost V 6 bases and J 2 bases; bases outside gene matches: 11. CDR3 length: 16 residues. The CDR3 DNA sequence: TGTGCCATCAGCCAAGCCGGGACAGACTCCACAGATACGCAGTATTTT. Translated, it gives CAISQAGTDSTDTQYF.

This sequence joins TRBV6-5 and TRBJ2-2, with TRBD2 identical over 7 bases. Per germline, CDR1 MNHEY and CDR2 SVGAGI. This CDR3 spans 15 amino acids. The junction had 5 bases not matched to a gene; V was cut back by 2 bases and J by 5 bases. The CDR3 coding sequence is TGTGCCAGCAGTTACCGGGGGGACGGTACCGGGGAGCTGTTTTTT. Translated: CASSYRGDGTGELFF.

Points on this clone: One end of the junction does not line up with germline, which may come from a read error. This rearrangement joins TRBV7-2 to TRBJ1-5, with a tentative D call TRBD1 (6 bases). The CDR3 is made up of 15 amino acids. Germline values: CDR1 SGHTA, CDR2 FQGNSA. CDR3: CASSKGRGVNQPQNF. The CDR3 region has the DNA TGTGCCAGCAGCAAAGGGAGGGGGGTCAATCAGCCCCAGAATTTT.

The J gene is TRBJ2-5, the V gene TRBV7-9; weak D call: TRBD2 (5 bases). Trimming shortened V by 4 bases and J by 3 bases, and 18 bases separated the two germline ends. Germline V gene data show CDR1 as SEHNR and CDR2 as FQNEAQ (reference sequence). The CDR3 has 16 amino acids. The CDR3 DNA is TGTGCCAGCAGCTCTACGAAGGACTGGGGAAAAGAGACCCAGTACTTC. It encodes CASSSTKDWGKETQYF.

Here the CDR3 reads CASRDRGDTQYF. In DNA, the CDR3 is TGTGCCAGTAGGGACAGGGGAGATACGCAGTATTTT. This chain connects TRBV6-1 to TRBJ2-3, with 10 nucleotides matching TRBD1. Trimming removed 9 bases from V and 5 bases from J; junction bases left unmatched: 2. This CDR3 contains 12 residues. Looked up from germline, CDR1 is MNHNS and CDR2 is SASEGT.

The rearrangement uses TRBV5-1 and TRBJ1-1, with 9 nucleotides matching TRBD1. Trimming at V came to 5 bases and at J to 1 base, leaving 9 bases not matched to a gene. The CDR3 contains 16 residues. CDR1 and CDR2 (germline): SGHRS, YFSETQ. The CDR3 here is CASRSDPGQGNTEAFF. CDR3 sequence (DNA): TGCGCCAGCAGATCTGACCCGGGACAGGGGAACACTGAAGCTTTCTTT.

This sequence joins TRBV5-1 and TRBJ2-5, with D unclear. The J call is doubtful: the DNA matches TRBJ2-7 better. Germline loops: CDR1 SGHRS, CDR2 YFSETQ. The CDR3 sequence is 11 residues long. CDR3 bases: TGCGCCAGCAGGGCCCTGGGCGAGCAGTACTTC. Its translation is CASRALGEQYF.

The gene calls are TRBV5-1 and TRBJ1-2; 7 positions agree with TRBD1. The CDR3 has 15 residues. Germline V gene data show CDR1 as SGHRS and CDR2 as YFSETQ. Trimming cost V 5 bases and J 5 bases; bases outside gene matches: 12. CDR3 sequence: CASRDDRAGNYGYTF. The CDR3 DNA sequence: TGCGCCAGCAGAGACGACAGGGCGGGGAATTATGGCTACACCTTC.

The rearrangement uses TRBV30 and TRBJ1-1, with D tentatively TRBD1 (5 bases). The CDR3 totals 14 residues. CDR1 is GTSNPN, CDR2 SVGIG, per germline (reference sequence). The V and J ends lost 3 bases and 1 base respectively, with 12 bases between them. The CDR3 DNA is TGTGCCTGGAGGAAGGACACCCGGAACACTGAAGCTTTCTTT. Protein sequence: CAWRKDTRNTEAFF.

This clone was picked up a small number of times. The rearrangement joins TRBV5-1 to TRBJ1-1, with TRBD1 as a possible D gene (5 bases). The germline CDR1 and CDR2 sequences are SGHRS and YFSETQ. V lost 6 bases and J 3 bases, leaving 15 bases between the germline ends. This CDR3 has 14 residues. In nucleotides, the CDR3 is TGCGCCAGCACCCCTCCGGGGGGGGACACTGAAGCTTTCTTT. Protein: CASTPPGGDTEAFF. The whole variable domain, filled in from reference TRBV5-1 and TRBJ1-1, reads KAGVTQTPRYLIKTRGQQVTLSCSPISGHRSVSWYQQTPGQGLQFLFEYFSETQRNKGNFPGRFSGRQFSNSRSEMNVSTLELGDSALYLCASTPPGGDTEAFFGQGTRLTVV.

This clone appeared once. The chain couples TRBV29-1 to TRBJ2-4, with 8 bases identical to TRBD1. This CDR3 is 17 amino acids long. The junction had 12 bases not matched to a gene; V was cut back by 5 bases and J by 0 bases. The germline V gene encodes CDR1 SQVTM and CDR2 ANQGSEA. CDR3 residues: CSVNFGQGFLAKNIQYF. CDR3 DNA sequence: TGCAGCGTTAACTTTGGACAGGGTTTTTTAGCCAAAAACATTCAGTACTTC.

This sequence joins TRBV2 and TRBJ2-2; perhaps TRBD2 as D (5 bases). Germline V gene lookup returns CDR1 SNHLY and CDR2 FYNNEI. Between the trimmed V and J ends, which lost 6 bases and 3 bases, there was a span of 8 bases. The CDR3 covers 13 residues. The CDR3 here is CASRPRDTGELFF. The CDR3 nucleotides are TGTGCCAGCAGGCCGAGGGACACCGGGGAGCTGTTTTTT.

The chain couples TRBV5-6 to TRBJ1-2, with 7 nucleotides matching TRBD1. V shed 4 bases and J 5 bases; nucleotides not matched to a gene: 5. The CDR3 spans 13 residues. Germline assignment: CDR1 SGHDT and CDR2 YYEEEE. CDR3 nucleotides: TGTGCCAGCAGCATACAGGGGTCGTATGGCTACACCTTC. It specifies CASSIQGSYGYTF.

The sample holds one count of this clone. The V gene is TRBV5-1, the J gene TRBJ1-1; D ambiguous. The CDR3 runs to 14 residues. Germline V gene lookup returns CDR1 SGHRS and CDR2 YFSETQ. V lost 3 bases and J 4 bases, leaving 13 bases between the germline ends. CDR3 loop: CASSSRVKGTEAFF. Written as DNA, the CDR3 is TGCGCCAGCAGCTCGAGGGTAAAGGGCACTGAAGCTTTCTTT. The full variable domain, completed using reference TRBV5-1 and TRBJ1-1, is KAGVTQTPRYLIKTRGQQVTLSCSPISGHRSVSWYQQTPGQGLQFLFEYFSETQRNKGNFPGRFSGRQFSNSRSEMNVSTLELGDSALYLCASSSRVKGTEAFFGQGTRLTVV.

This clone was seen a single time. CDR3 in DNA: TGCGCCAGCAGCTGGATGGGACTAGCGGGCACAGATACGCAGTATTTT. Translated: CASSWMGLAGTDTQYF. This chain uses TRBV5-1 with TRBJ2-3; 11 bases match TRBD2. The germline gives CDR1 SGHRS, CDR2 YFSETQ. This CDR3 is built from 16 residues. Germline trimming cut 3 bases from V and 1 base from J; bases unmatched to any gene: 4.

The chain has TRBV5-1 and TRBJ2-6, with TRBD1 identical over 7 bases. Germline CDR1 and CDR2: SGHRS and YFSETQ. V was pared by 4 bases and J by 1 base, with 11 bases of the junction left unmatched. This CDR3 comprises 18 residues. The CDR3 DNA sequence: TGCGCCAGCAGCATACGACAGGGCACCACGTCTGGGGCCAACGTCCTGACTTTC. Protein product: CASSIRQGTTSGANVLTF. Full variable domain (outside the CDR3, taken from reference TRBV5-1 and TRBJ2-6): KAGVTQTPRYLIKTRGQQVTLSCSPISGHRSVSWYQQTPGQGLQFLFEYFSETQRNKGNFPGRFSGRQFSNSRSEMNVSTLELGDSALYLCASSIRQGTTSGANVLTFGAGSRLTVL.

The rearrangement links TRBV10-1 to TRBJ2-1; TRBD1 is a possible D gene (8 bases). CDR3 length: 15 residues. The germline V and J ends were trimmed by 0 bases and 14 bases, with 20 bases remaining between them. CDR1 is WNHNN and CDR2 is SYGVQD in the germline V gene (reference sequence). CDR3 amino acids: CASSESYNGQGGEFF. CDR3 in DNA: TGCGCCAGCAGTGAGTCCTATAACGGACAGGGAGGGGAGTTCTTC.

V usage is TRBV7-9 and J usage is TRBJ2-3; D possibly corresponds to TRBD2 (6 bases). Germline V lookup: CDR1 SEHNR, CDR2 FQNEAQ (reference sequence). The V gene lost 2 bases and the J gene lost 2 bases, with 11 bases spanning the gap. The CDR3 has 15 residues. The CDR3 sequence is CASSLNAGYTDTQYF. CDR3 nucleotide sequence: TGTGCCAGCAGCTTAAACGCGGGGTACACAGATACGCAGTATTTT. The full variable domain, its missing parts supplied by reference TRBV7-9 and TRBJ2-3, is DTGVSQNPRHKITKRGQNVTFRCDPISEHNRLYWYRQTLGQGPEFLTYFQNEAQLEKSRLLSDRFSAERPKGSFSTLEIQRTEQGDSAMYLCASSLNAGYTDTQYFGPGTRLTVL.

The chain joins TRBV18 to TRBJ1-3, with D hard to call. V gave up 4 bases and J gave up 0 bases, with 13 bases separating them. The CDR3 has 16 residues. Germline V CDR1 and CDR2: KGHSH, LQKENI. CDR3 nucleotides: TGTGCCAGCTCACGTAGCGACGCGGCCTCTGGAAACACCATATATTTT. Translating gives CASSRSDAASGNTIYF.

The chain carries TRBV13 and TRBJ2-5; D is ambiguous. The CDR3 runs to 14 residues. V lost 5 bases and J 6 bases, leaving 16 bases between the germline ends. Germline V gene lookup returns CDR1 PRHDT and CDR2 FYEKMQ (reference sequence). The CDR3 is CASSPTAGGQTQYF. The DNA for the CDR3 is TGTGCCAGCAGCCCCACCGCAGGTGGCCAGACCCAGTACTTC.

The chain carries TRBV7-9 and TRBJ1-1, with no clear D. The germline CDR1 and CDR2 sequences are SEHNR and FQNEAQ (reference sequence). The germline V and J ends were trimmed by 5 bases and 3 bases, with 10 bases remaining between them. CDR3 length: 13 amino acids. The CDR3 nucleotides are TGTGCCAGCAGCCGCACGGACTACACTGAAGCTTTCTTT. It yields the protein CASSRTDYTEAFF.

This chain connects TRBV19 to TRBJ1-1, with D perhaps matching TRBD1 (6 bases). The CDR3 covers 15 residues. Germline CDR1 reads LNHDA; CDR2 reads SQIVND (reference sequence). Trimming took 1 base from V and 1 from J, leaving 10 bases between them. CDR3 coding DNA: TGTGCCAGTAGTATAGTCGGACAGTCGAACACTGAAGCTTTCTTT. Protein sequence: CASSIVGQSNTEAFF.